This is a list of T cell receptor beta chains from one sample in a study of T cell responses to AZD1222 COVID-19 vaccine. Sequenced by immunoSEQ multiplex PCR; TCRdb stores in-frame clones only, minus some. The profile covers approximately 110,000 clones, with roughly nine tenths appearing a single time and 3.5% to 5% taken by the ten largest. The sample in question was peripheral blood, obtained on day 0 of AZD1222 vaccination. The receptors originated from an adult in good health. Each CDR3 is given with its conserved first and last residue. A D gene is named only where the DNA matches it firmly. The size entry is marked missing in some rows and otherwise reads once, few, many or a size class.

NA	NA	TRBV29-1	TRBJ2-7	TGCAGCGTTCTACTTTCCTACGAGCAGTACTTC	CSVLLSYEQYF
TRBD1	NA	TRBV2	TRBJ1-5	TGTGCCAGCAATATCCAGGGGGACGATCAGCCCCAGCATTTT	CASNIQGDDQPQHF
NA	NA	TRBV7-9	TRBJ1-3	TGTGCCAGCAGACCGACTGTCTCTGGAAACACCATATATTTT	CASRPTVSGNTIYF
NA	NA	TRBV7-6	TRBJ1-5	TGTGCCAGCAGCTTAGCCTCTGAGAACAATCAGCCCCAGCATTTT	CASSLASENNQPQHF
TRBD1	NA	TRBV7-2	TRBJ2-7	TGTGCCAGCAGCGCAGCCGGGACAGGGCCCTACGAGCAGTACTTC	CASSAAGTGPYEQYF
NA	NA	TRBV28	TRBJ2-1	TGTGCCAGCAGTTTGGTGGGTGGCGATGAGCAGTTCTTC	CASSLVGGDEQFF
NA	NA	TRBV19	TRBJ1-1	TGTGCCAGTAGTATAGTAGGAACCTGGAACACTGAAGCTTTCTTT	CASSIVGTWNTEAFF
NA	NA	TRBV5-1	TRBJ1-4	TGCGCCAGCAGCTCCTCAGTCAGTGTAGGAACTAATGAAAAACTGTTTTTT	CASSSSVSVGTNEKLFF
NA	NA	TRBV7-2	TRBJ2-3	TGTGCCAGCAGCTTAGGAGGGCCCCACACAGATACGCAGTATTTT	CASSLGGPHTDTQYF
NA	NA	TRBV18	TRBJ2-7	TGTGCCAGCTCACCACCGGAAAGGCATCCCTACGAGCAGTACTTC	CASSPPERHPYEQYF
NA	NA	TRBV7-2	TRBJ1-6	TGTGCCAGCAGGCGGGACACCGAATCACCCCTCCACTTT	CASRRDTESPLHF
NA	NA	TRBV29-1	TRBJ2-5	TGCAGCGCAGACGGGAGCGAGGGGGAGACCCAGTACTTC	CSADGSEGETQYF
TRBD1	once	TRBV19	TRBJ1-5	TGTGCCAGTACATTCGGACAGGGAGGCAATCAGCCCCAGCATTTT	CASTFGQGGNQPQHF
TRBD1	NA	TRBV5-1	TRBJ2-3	TGCGCCAGCAGCCAGGGACAGGAAGGCACAGATACGCAGTATTTT	CASSQGQEGTDTQYF
NA	NA	TRBV6-2/TRBV6-3	TRBJ2-3	TGTGCCAGCAGTTTCGGCGGGGGCCTTTATACGCAGTATTTT	CASSFGGGLYTQYF
NA	NA	TRBV24-1	TRBJ2-5	TGTGCCACCAGTGCCCCACAGACCGTCCCGGGGAGTGGGACCCAGTACTTC	CATSAPQTVPGSGTQYF
TRBD1	NA	TRBV19	TRBJ1-2	TGTGCCAGTAGCCACCGGGACAGGGGGCCAGGTGGCTACACCTTC	CASSHRDRGPGGYTF
NA	NA	TRBV11-2	TRBJ2-7	TGTGCCAGCAGCAGGGAGGTGGGGGCGCGCTACGAGCAGTACTTC	CASSREVGARYEQYF
NA	NA	TRBV28	TRBJ2-2	TGTGCCAGCTGGTACCCGAACACCGGGGAGCTGTTTTTT	CASWYPNTGELFF
TRBD2	NA	TRBV3-1/TRBV3-2	TRBJ2-1	TGTGCCAGCAGCCCCGGTCTAGCGGGGGGGCGGGAGCAGTTCTTC	CASSPGLAGGREQFF
TRBD1	NA	TRBV4-3	TRBJ1-2	TGCGCCAGCAGCCAAGGTCAGGGGGTGTTCGATGGCTACACCTTC	CASSQGQGVFDGYTF
NA	NA	TRBV28	TRBJ1-5	TGTGCCAGCAGTTTAACGGCAGGCGTACGGGATCAGCCCCAGCATTTT	CASSLTAGVRDQPQHF
TRBD1	few	TRBV2	TRBJ2-7	TGTGCCAGCAGTTACCCAGGGACAGGGGGCGAGCAGTACTTC	CASSYPGTGGEQYF
NA	NA	TRBV3-1/TRBV3-2	TRBJ1-3	TGTGCCAGCAGCCAAGGTCCGGGAGGGACCTCTGGAAACACCATATATTTT	CASSQGPGGTSGNTIYF
TRBD1	once	TRBV4-1	TRBJ1-5	TGCGCCAGCAGCCAGGCAGGGGGGCAGCCCCAGCATTTT	CASSQAGGQPQHF
NA	NA	TRBV28	TRBJ1-4	TGTGCCAGCAGTTCGGGGGCTACCCATGAAAAACTGTTTTTT	CASSSGATHEKLFF
NA	NA	TRBV5-5	TRBJ1-2	TGTGCCAGCAGCTTAACGGGGTCTAGGACGGGAGCTAACTATGGCTACACCTTC	CASSLTGSRTGANYGYTF
NA	once	TRBV11-2	TRBJ1-5	TGTGCCAGCAGCCTCAATCGGGGGGATCAGCCCCAGCATTTT	CASSLNRGDQPQHF
NA	NA	TRBV7-3	TRBJ2-5	TGTGCCAGCAGCTCCCGCAGGGGAGAGACCCAGTACTTC	CASSSRRGETQYF
NA	NA	TRBV29-1	TRBJ2-2	TGCAGCGGGGGGACCCGGGGTGGCACCGGGGAGCTGTTTTTT	CSGGTRGGTGELFF
NA	NA	TRBV5-4	TRBJ1-2	TGTGCCAGCAGCCCGTATCTACCCGGGAACACGGGTGGCTACACCTTC	CASSPYLPGNTGGYTF
NA	once	TRBV30	TRBJ1-1	TGTGCCTGGAGTGTTGTGATGGGGGAAGCTTTCTTT	CAWSVVMGEAFF
TRBD1	NA	TRBV5-1	TRBJ1-3	TGCGCCAGCAAATGGGGGACAGCTGGAAACACCATATATTTT	CASKWGTAGNTIYF
TRBD1	NA	TRBV5-1	TRBJ2-3	TGCGCCAGCAGCCTGCGGACAGGGACGAGAACAGATACGCAGTATTTT	CASSLRTGTRTDTQYF
NA	once	TRBV10-3	TRBJ1-1	TGTGCCATCAGTTCGCAGAACACTGAAGCTTTCTTT	CAISSQNTEAFF
TRBD1	NA	TRBV5-1	TRBJ1-2	TGCGCCAGCAGCTTGGGGACAGGGGTTGGTGGCTACACCTTC	CASSLGTGVGGYTF
NA	NA	TRBV28	TRBJ2-1	TGTGCCAGCTTATTCCGGGGAAGCTCCTACAATGAGCAGTTCTTC	CASLFRGSSYNEQFF
TRBD2	NA	TRBV27	TRBJ2-2	TGTGCCAGCAGACCCTTTAGCGGGGGGGCAGACACCGGGGAGCTGTTTTTT	CASRPFSGGADTGELFF
NA	NA	TRBV4-1	TRBJ2-7	TGCGCCAGCAGCCAAGGGGGAGGGGGATTGTACGAGCAGTACTTC	CASSQGGGGLYEQYF
TRBD1	NA	TRBV4-1	TRBJ2-4	TGCGCCAGCAGCCAAGTAGGGGGCGGGAACATTCAGTACTTC	CASSQVGGGNIQYF
NA	NA	TRBV28	TRBJ1-1	TGTGCCAGCAGAGACGACGACAGACTGAACACTGAAGCTTTCTTT	CASRDDDRLNTEAFF
NA	few	TRBV21-1	TRBJ1-3	TGTGCCAGCAGCAAAGTCCGGGGCGTCAAATCAGGAAACACCATATATTTT	CASSKVRGVKSGNTIYF
TRBD2	NA	TRBV3-1/TRBV3-2	TRBJ2-7	TGTGCCAGCAGCCACAGGTATAGAGCTAGCGGGAATGTAGACGAGCAGTACTTC	CASSHRYRASGNVDEQYF
NA	few	TRBV3-1/TRBV3-2	TRBJ2-7	TGTGCCAGCAGCCGGACGGACGGTCGGGAGCAGTACTTC	CASSRTDGREQYF
TRBD2	NA	TRBV18	TRBJ2-5	TGTGCCAGCTCAGAAACGGGCGGGGGGACCGGAGAGACCCAGTACTTC	CASSETGGGTGETQYF